This TCR beta chain was found in a study of T-cell reconstitution after alpha-beta-depleted transplantation in children (dated by TCRdb to the mid-2010s). Looking at the study overall: The study quantitatively tracked T-cell immune reconstitution after TCRalphabeta/CD19-depleted allogeneic hematopoietic cell transplantation in children using TCR repertoire profiling. Results and caveats for the whole study, not just this receptor: The apparently early recovery of alphabetaT-cell counts about two months after transplant reportedly depended on only several hundred rapidly expanded clones that came from non-depleted graft cells. Over the following months the frequencies of hyperexpanded clones went down, and after one year T-cell counts and TCRbeta diversity were mostly credited to newly produced T cells. The high TCRbeta diversity at day 60 in some patients was ascribed to recipient T cells and intrathymic progenitors that had survived conditioning.

In its sample, this clonotype was seen a few times. Its antigen is not yet known. No base quality values were provided; no much bigger clone lies one nucleotide off. The receptor library was made with PCR. The instrument given in TCRdb is Illumina HiSeq 2500. To normalize quantification of the TCRbeta repertoire, the TCR libraries were built with molecular barcoding that relied on unique molecular identifiers. TCRdb reanalyzed the raw reads on its own, using fastp at Q25 for trimming and MiXCR for clone calling, and kept in-frame beta chains. Each entry merges the rows of one CDR3 protein and shows their most common DNA and genes. The sample table records about 980,000 distinct CDR3 sequences; less than 30% of these occur just once. The ten largest clones take up 28% of the sample. The germline V gene gives CDR1 as SGHRS and CDR2 as YFSETQ. At the junction V is shortened by 3 bases and J by 4 bases, with 10 bases in between. The CDR3 sequence holds 13 residues, the cysteine and phenylalanine included. Only the CDR3 part of the read is kept: 39 bases, read in frame from the first base.

In light of the paper, this sample's treatment or condition label describes: allogeneic hematopoietic cell transplantation with graft depleted of TCRalphabeta T cells and CD19 B cells. The children who served as transplant recipients had been given grafts of TCRalphabeta/CD19-depleted allogeneic hematopoietic cells. Recombination linked TRBV5-1 to TRBJ2-5; the D gene assignment is perhaps TRBD1 or TRBD2, with each matching 5 bases. The sequence was obtained from a boy younger than two who had a stem cell transplant for SCID, so the T cells may come from the graft donor. The specimen was PBMCs, mostly from graft donor cells, collected 360 days after TCRalphabeta/CD19-depleted stem cell transplant. Here the CDR3 is given as CASSWGIGETQYF. The DNA reads as follows: TGCGCCAGCAGCTGGGGGATAGGAGAGACCCAGTACTTC.